This is a list of T cell receptor beta chains from one sample in a study of cytomegalovirus exposure and HLA in healthy donors. Data came from immunoSEQ multiplex PCR; TCRdb stores just in-frame clones and leaves some out. This sample yields 130,000 or so clones, of which 74% are seen a single time; 6% to 8.5% belongs to the top ten. Material for sequencing was PBMCs. Every receptor here comes from a man aged 35-49 years in good health and CMV-seropositive. Both conserved end residues are part of each CDR3. Fields, in order: clone size, J gene, V gene, D gene, CDR3 protein, CDR3 DNA. D genes are given only for firm matches. Clone sizes are given selectively: once, few, many, or a class where the clone is expanded.

NA TRBJ2-1 TRBV11-3 TRBD2 CASSFSGKNEQFF TGTGCCAGCAGCTTTAGCGGGAAGAATGAGCAGTTCTTC
few TRBJ2-7 TRBV11-3 TRBD1 CASSLTPTGVEQYF TGTGCCAGCAGCTTAACCCCGACAGGGGTCGAGCAGTACTTC
NA TRBJ1-5 TRBV5-6 TRBD1 CASSFGDSPIQPQHF TGTGCCAGCAGCTTTGGGGACAGCCCAATTCAGCCCCAGCATTTT
NA TRBJ2-2 TRBV5-8 TRBD1 CASNPLARGPDTGELFF TGTGCCAGCAACCCCCTAGCCAGGGGGCCGGACACCGGGGAGCTGTTTTTT
NA TRBJ1-1 TRBV9 TRBD1 CASSAPGQGSEAFF TGTGCCAGCAGCGCCCCGGGACAGGGAAGTGAAGCTTTCTTT
NA TRBJ2-1 TRBV5-1 TRBD1 CASSLGDRGDEQFF TGCGCCAGCAGCCTAGGGGACAGGGGGGATGAGCAGTTCTTC
NA TRBJ2-1 TRBV13 NA CASSQRGPNEQFF TGTGCCAGCAGCCAGCGAGGGCCCAATGAGCAGTTCTTC
NA TRBJ1-4 TRBV28 NA CASRTRRKTGEKLFF TGTGCCAGCAGAACTAGACGGAAGACAGGTGAAAAACTGTTTTTT
few TRBJ1-5 TRBV29-1 TRBD1 CSVGQVSGQPQHF TGCAGCGTCGGACAGGTATCGGGCCAGCCCCAGCATTTT
NA TRBJ1-3 TRBV9 NA CASADGSGNTIYF TGTGCCAGCGCGGATGGTAGTGGAAACACCATATATTTT
NA TRBJ2-5 TRBV18 NA CASSPGARETQYF TGTGCCAGCTCACCAGGGGCGCGGGAGACCCAGTACTTC
NA TRBJ2-1 TRBV5-5 NA CASRPGLPPNEQFF TGTGCCAGCAGACCGGGACTCCCCCCAAATGAGCAGTTCTTC
NA TRBJ2-5 TRBV4-1 NA CASSQVLGTVSETQYF TGCGCCAGCAGCCAAGTCTTAGGGACTGTGTCGGAGACCCAGTACTTC
once TRBJ2-3 TRBV5-1 TRBD1 CASSSGTAYTDTQYF TGCGCCAGCAGCTCCGGGACAGCCTACACAGATACGCAGTATTTT
NA TRBJ1-4 TRBV6-5 TRBD1 CASSRTGAEKLFF TGTGCCAGCAGTCGGACAGGGGCCGAAAAACTGTTTTTT
few TRBJ2-7 TRBV5-1 TRBD2 CASSYSSGGFSYEQYF TGCGCCAGCAGCTACTCTAGCGGGGGGTTCTCCTACGAGCAGTACTTC
NA TRBJ2-1 TRBV27 TRBD1 CASSPVPGQGSGNNEQFF TGTGCCAGCAGCCCCGTTCCGGGACAGGGGTCGGGAAACAATGAGCAGTTCTTC
NA TRBJ2-1 TRBV11-2 TRBD2 CASGLAGDIGEQFF TGTGCCAGCGGACTAGCGGGGGATATCGGTGAGCAGTTCTTC
NA TRBJ2-1 TRBV9 TRBD2 CASSPGIAGGLNEQFF TGTGCCAGCAGCCCCGGTATAGCGGGAGGGCTAAATGAGCAGTTCTTC
NA TRBJ1-5 TRBV6-5 TRBD1 CASSFTGAAQPQHF TGTGCCAGCAGTTTCACAGGGGCGGCTCAGCCCCAGCATTTT
NA TRBJ2-5 TRBV7-9 TRBD1 CASSQTGNPQETQYF TGTGCCAGCAGCCAGACAGGGAACCCCCAAGAGACCCAGTACTTC
NA TRBJ1-3 TRBV6-5 NA CASSSGITIYF TGTGCCAGCAGCTCAGGGATCACCATATATTTT
few TRBJ1-2 TRBV29-1 NA CSVEGPGRNYGYTF TGCAGCGTTGAGGGCCCGGGGAGAAACTATGGCTACACCTTC
few TRBJ2-5 TRBV6-6 NA CASSYSIRGQETQYF TGTGCCAGCAGTTACAGCATTAGGGGCCAAGAGACCCAGTACTTC
NA TRBJ1-3 TRBV28 NA CASGLQGSGNTIYF TGTGCCAGCGGGTTACAGGGCTCTGGAAACACCATATATTTT
NA TRBJ1-6 TRBV5-6 TRBD1 CASSFDRDRSMAPLHF TGTGCCAGCAGCTTTGACCGGGACAGAAGTATGGCACCCCTCCACTTT
NA TRBJ1-6 TRBV27 TRBD1 CASSLDRGGSPLHF TGTGCCAGCAGTTTAGACAGGGGTGGCTCACCCCTCCACTTT